Given below is one T cell receptor beta chain in context. This sample was taken from a study of control samples from healthy donors and cancer patients. The repertoire was sequenced with immunoSEQ multiplex PCR; TCRdb's copy has only in-frame clones and lacks some. The sample holds approximately 150,000 clones, under 90% seen once. The germline V gene encodes CDR1 DFQATT and CDR2 SNEGSKA (reference sequence). CDR3 length equals 11 residues. V was shortened by 6 bases and J by 3 bases, with 5 bases between the two germline ends. The source material was PBMCs. The clonotype originates from a middle-aged man with head and neck cancer. The V call is TRBV20-1, the J call TRBJ2-2; no firm D call. Here the CDR3 DNA reads TGCAGTGCCCGGTACACCGGGGAGCTGTTTTTT. Translation: CSARYTGELFF.